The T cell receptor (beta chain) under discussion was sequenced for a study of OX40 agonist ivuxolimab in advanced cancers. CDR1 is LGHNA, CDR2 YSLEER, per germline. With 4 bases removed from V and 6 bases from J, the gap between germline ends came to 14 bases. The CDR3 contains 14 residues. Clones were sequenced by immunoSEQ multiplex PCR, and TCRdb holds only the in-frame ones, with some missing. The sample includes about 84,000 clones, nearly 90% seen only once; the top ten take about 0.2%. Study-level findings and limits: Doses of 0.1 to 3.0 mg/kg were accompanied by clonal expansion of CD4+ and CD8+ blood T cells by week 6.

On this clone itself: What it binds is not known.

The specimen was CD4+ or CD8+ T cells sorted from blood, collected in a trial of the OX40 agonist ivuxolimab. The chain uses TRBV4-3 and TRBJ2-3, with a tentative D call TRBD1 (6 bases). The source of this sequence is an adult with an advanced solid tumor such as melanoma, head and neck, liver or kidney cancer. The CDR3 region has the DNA TGCGCCAGCAGCCCGCGGACAGTTACGGATACGCAGTATTTT. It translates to CASSPRTVTDTQYF.